The 31 T cell receptor beta chains reported below all come from one sample, sequenced in a study of CD8+ T cells in alopecia areata. RNA extraction was followed by reverse transcription into cDNA, which acted as the sequencing template. Assay used: immunoSEQ multiplex PCR; TCRdb lists only in-frame clones, some missing. This sample has 120,000 to 150,000 clones, with around 87% found just once. Sequences were derived from CD8+ T cells sorted from blood, sampled at week 0. All receptors come from a human donor with alopecia areata.

This rearrangement joins TRBV11-3 to TRBJ2-2, with D perhaps TRBD1 or TRBD2 (6 bases each). Germline lookup yields CDR1 SGHNT and CDR2 YENEEA. The length of the CDR3 is 15 residues. Trimming left V 5 bases short and J 4 bases short, with 14 bases between. CDR3 loop: CASSQRGAGTGELFF. For the CDR3, the DNA is TGTGCCAGCAGCCAGAGGGGGGCGGGCACCGGGGAGCTGTTTTTT.

The chain joins TRBV5-1 to TRBJ2-2; D gene unclear. V was shortened by 2 bases and J by 6 bases, with 2 bases between the two germline ends. Germline CDR1 reads SGHRS; CDR2 reads YFSETQ. The CDR3 is 11 residues long. The CDR3 DNA is TGCGCCAGCAGCTTCGCCGGGGAGCTGTTTTTT. Amino acids: CASSFAGELFF.

This clone was seen a few times. V usage is TRBV5-1 and J usage is TRBJ2-7; D is possibly TRBD1 or TRBD2 (5 bases each). Trimming pared 0 bases from V and 3 bases from J, leaving 13 bases between. The CDR3 totals 15 residues. Per the germline V gene, CDR1 is SGHRS and CDR2 is YFSETQ. CDR3: CASSLVGDEDYEQYF. The CDR3 DNA reads as TGCGCCAGCAGCTTGGTAGGGGACGAGGACTACGAGCAGTACTTC. The complete variable domain, with remaining parts taken from reference TRBV5-1 and TRBJ2-7, reads KAGVTQTPRYLIKTRGQQVTLSCSPISGHRSVSWYQQTPGQGLQFLFEYFSETQRNKGNFPGRFSGRQFSNSRSEMNVSTLELGDSALYLCASSLVGDEDYEQYFGPGTRLTVT.

This chain links TRBV9 with TRBJ2-1, with D perhaps matching TRBD2 (5 bases). Germline V CDR1 and CDR2: SGDLS, YYNGEE. CDR3 length equals 15 residues. Trimming took 4 bases from V and 3 from J, leaving 14 bases between them. In DNA, the CDR3 is TGTGCCAGCAGCCAAACTGGGGAGTACTACAATGAGCAGTTCTTC. It yields the protein CASSQTGEYYNEQFF. The full variable domain, its missing parts supplied by reference TRBV9 and TRBJ2-1, is DSGVTQTPKHLITATGQRVTLRCSPRSGDLSVYWYQQSLDQGLQFLIQYYNGEERAKGNILERFSAQQFPDLHSELNLSSLELGDSALYFCASSQTGEYYNEQFFGPGTRLTVL.

This sequence joins TRBV11-2 and TRBJ2-1; no reliable D call. The CDR3 is 13 residues long. V was pared by 1 base and J by 4 bases, with 5 bases between. The germline gives CDR1 SGHAT, CDR2 FQNNGV. This chain's CDR3 is CASSLVSYNEQFF. The CDR3 DNA reads TGTGCCAGCAGCTTAGTCAGTTACAATGAGCAGTTCTTC.

A remark on this clone: The same CDR3 arises from other DNA sequences in this sample as well. V and J are TRBV20-1 and TRBJ2-7; no definite D call. The germline V gene encodes CDR1 DFQATT and CDR2 SNEGSKA (reference sequence). The length of the CDR3 is 11 residues. Trimming stripped 1 base from V and 4 bases from J, with 5 bases between. The CDR3, as DNA: TGCAGTGCTAGAGTGGGTTACGAGCAGTACTTC. Protein: CSARVGYEQYF.

J is TRBJ2-2 and V is TRBV13, with TRBD1 identical over 8 bases. The CDR3 consists of 16 residues. The trim removed 5 bases at V and 2 bases at J, leaving 7 bases unmatched. Germline lookup yields CDR1 PRHDT and CDR2 FYEKMQ (reference sequence). The CDR3 nucleotides read TGTGCCAGCAGCGACGACAGGGGCCCCAACACCGGGGAGCTGTTTTTT. It codes for CASSDDRGPNTGELFF.

The chain uses TRBV11-2 and TRBJ2-7; D may be TRBD1 or TRBD2 (5 bases each). From germline, CDR1 is SGHAT and CDR2 FQNNGV. The CDR3 is made up of 12 amino acids. Trimming stripped 3 bases from V and 4 bases from J, with 7 bases between. The CDR3 region is CASSFGGYEQYF. The CDR3 bases are TGTGCCAGCAGCTTTGGGGGATACGAGCAGTACTTC.

The CDR3 DNA reads TGTGCCAGCAGTGAATTAGGCGTTCCGAGCTCCTACGAGCAGTACTTC. Translation gives CASSELGVPSSYEQYF. The chain couples TRBV6-1 to TRBJ2-7; D remains ambiguous. The CDR3 is made up of 16 amino acids. With 2 bases removed from V and 0 bases from J, the gap between germline ends came to 14 bases. CDR1 MNHNS and CDR2 SASEGT come from the germline V gene.

V and J are TRBV2 and TRBJ2-7; 11 positions match TRBD2. The CDR3 runs 15 residues. The J segment lost 2 bases and the V segment lost 3 bases, leaving 3 bases of the junction unmatched. Germline CDR1 SNHLY, CDR2 FYNNEI. CDR3 protein: CASSESSGGTYEQYF. The CDR3 region has the DNA TGTGCCAGCAGTGAGTCTAGCGGGGGGACCTACGAGCAGTACTTC.

V and J are TRBV7-9 and TRBJ2-1; D is undetermined. The germline V gene has CDR1 SEHNR and CDR2 FQNEAQ (reference sequence). This CDR3 contains 12 residues. Trimming removed 2 bases from V and 7 bases from J, with 6 bases in between. The CDR3: CASSLLQNEQFF. CDR3 nucleotides: TGTGCCAGCAGCTTACTACAGAATGAGCAGTTCTTC.

The chain carries TRBV5-1 and TRBJ2-3; D possibly corresponds to TRBD2 (6 bases). Germline lookup yields CDR1 SGHRS and CDR2 YFSETQ. The CDR3 has 17 residues. The V end was cut by 0 bases, the J end by 0 bases, with 14 bases between. CDR3 amino acids: CASSLDRGSDSTDTQYF. Here the CDR3 DNA reads TGCGCCAGCAGCTTGGATCGGGGGAGCGACAGCACAGATACGCAGTATTTT.

This clone was observed a single time. This chain joins TRBV29-1 and TRBJ2-4; 8 positions agree with TRBD2. The CDR3 is 12 residues long. V was clipped by 3 bases and J by 13 bases; unmatched bases: 8. Germline V gene lookup returns CDR1 SQVTM and CDR2 ANQGSEA. DNA of the CDR3: TGCAGCGTTGAGGGGGACGGGAGGGAACAGTACTTC. This encodes CSVEGDGREQYF.

In nucleotides, the CDR3 is TGTGCCAGCAGCTGGGACTTTTCCGGGGAGCTGTTTTTT. Encoded protein: CASSWDFSGELFF. The chain joins TRBV5-4 to TRBJ2-2, with D perhaps matching TRBD2 (6 bases). This CDR3 region has 13 residues. CDR1 and CDR2 from the germline V gene are SGHNT and YYREEE (reference sequence). V lost 3 bases to trimming and J lost 6 bases, with 9 bases between them.

V usage is TRBV12-5 and J usage is TRBJ2-7; D is unresolved. The germline CDR1 and CDR2 sequences are LGHNT and FRNRAP. This CDR3 has 16 amino acids. Trimming removed 5 bases at V and 2 bases at J, with 19 bases between. The CDR3 spells CASGPPHLETPYEQYF. CDR3 bases: TGTGCTAGTGGTCCTCCCCACCTAGAGACTCCCTACGAGCAGTACTTC.

The gene calls are TRBV19 and TRBJ1-2; 9 nucleotides line up with TRBD1. Trimming cost V 6 bases and J 8 bases; bases outside gene matches: 13. The CDR3 consists of 15 residues. Germline CDR1 is LNHDA and CDR2 is SQIVND (reference sequence). The DNA for the CDR3 is TGTGCCAGTAGCCAAGATACAGGGGGCGCGCGGGGCTACACCTTC. This encodes CASSQDTGGARGYTF.

This rearrangement joins TRBV29-1 to TRBJ1-2; a weak D match, TRBD1 (5 bases). Germline CDR1 is SQVTM and CDR2 is ANQGSEA. Deletions cut 5 bases from V and 5 bases from J, with 15 bases between. The CDR3 totals 13 residues. CDR3 coding DNA: TGCAGCGTTCTGAGGGGCGGATGGTATGGCTACACCTTC. Protein sequence: CSVLRGGWYGYTF.

V and J are TRBV6-5 and TRBJ2-3; 8 bases line up with TRBD2. Trimming took 0 bases from V and 4 from J; bases not matched to a gene: 6. CDR3 length: 16 amino acids. Germline V CDR1 and CDR2: MNHEY, SVGAGI. CDR3 in DNA: TGTGCCAGCAGTTACTCTCAAGGACTAGCTCCAGATACGCAGTATTTT. Protein product: CASSYSQGLAPDTQYF.

The V and J genes are TRBV4-1 and TRBJ2-1, with 7 positions matching TRBD2. CDR1 is MGHRA, CDR2 YSYEKL, per germline. Trimming at V came to 0 bases and at J to 8 bases, leaving 13 bases not matched to a gene. CDR3 length: 17 residues. The CDR3 loop reads CASSQDHLAAGIDEQFF. The DNA of the CDR3 is TGCGCCAGCAGCCAAGACCATCTAGCGGCAGGGATCGATGAGCAGTTCTTC.

The chain recombines TRBV29-1 with TRBJ2-1, with 11 positions matching TRBD1. The CDR3 length is 16 residues. The V segment lost 6 bases and the J segment 2 bases; nucleotides outside the gene matches: 9. The germline CDR1 and CDR2 sequences are SQVTM and ANQGSEA. The CDR3 bases are TGCAGCGTCGCCGGGACAGGGGGACTGACCTACAATGAGCAGTTCTTC. It specifies CSVAGTGGLTYNEQFF.

The gene calls are TRBV4-1 and TRBJ2-7, with 7 bases that match TRBD2. The ends lost 0 bases at V and 5 bases at J; junction bases unmatched: 10. The CDR3 has 16 amino acids. Germline assignment: CDR1 MGHRA and CDR2 YSYEKL. Here the CDR3 reads CASSQEGPGGSDEQYF. The CDR3 DNA follows: TGCGCCAGCAGCCAAGAAGGCCCGGGAGGATCTGACGAGCAGTACTTC.

The genes are TRBV19 and TRBJ2-1; D not certain. V was cut by 5 bases and J by 0 bases, with 14 bases left in between. Germline V CDR1 and CDR2: LNHDA, SQIVND (reference sequence). CDR3 length: 16 amino acids. The CDR3 protein is CASSPFRQTSYNEQFF. CDR3 in DNA: TGTGCCAGTAGTCCGTTCCGGCAGACCTCCTACAATGAGCAGTTCTTC. Variable domain in full (rest from reference TRBV19 and TRBJ2-1): DGGITQSPKYLFRKEGQNVTLSCEQNLNHDAMYWYRQDPGQGLRLIYYSQIVNDFQKGDIAEGYSVSREKKESFPLTVTSAQKNPTAFYLCASSPFRQTSYNEQFFGPGTRLTVL.

This sequence joins TRBV2 and TRBJ2-7; D not resolved. V was clipped by 7 bases and J by 5 bases, with 12 bases between them. Germline V gene sequence: CDR1 SNHLY, CDR2 FYNNEI. This CDR3 is 12 amino acids long. The CDR3, as DNA: TGTGCCAGCAACTGGGAAGCTGACGAGCAGTACTTC. Protein product: CASNWEADEQYF. The whole variable domain, filled in from reference TRBV2 and TRBJ2-7, reads EPEVTQTPSHQVTQMGQEVILRCVPISNHLYFYWYRQILGQKVEFLVSFYNNEISEKSEIFDDQFSVERPDGSNFTLKIRSTKLEDSAMYFCASNWEADEQYFGPGTRLTVT.

V and J are TRBV7-9 and TRBJ2-7; 9 positions match TRBD2. V shed 1 base, J shed 5 bases, and the junction held 9 bases outside the gene matches. This CDR3 has 16 amino acids. Germline loops: CDR1 SEHNR, CDR2 FQNEAQ (reference sequence). CDR3: CASSLENSGRKHEQYF. CDR3 bases: TGTGCCAGCAGCTTAGAGAATAGCGGGAGAAAACACGAGCAGTACTTC.

This chain uses TRBV30 with TRBJ2-5; D unclear. Gene TRBJ2-7 matches the end of the DNA better, so the J call may be wrong. Germline V gene sequence: CDR1 GTSNPN, CDR2 SVGIG (reference sequence). This CDR3 contains 11 residues. The CDR3 protein is CAWSGGYEQYF. CDR3 nucleotide sequence: TGTGCCTGGAGTGGGGGCTACGAGCAGTACTTC.

V usage is TRBV14 and J usage is TRBJ2-1; 10 bases match TRBD2. J was trimmed by 7 bases and V by 5 bases; bases with no gene match: 5. The germline V gene encodes CDR1 SGHDN and CDR2 FVKESK. The CDR3 sequence is 14 residues long. This CDR3 reads CASSISGGANEQFF. The CDR3 DNA sequence: TGTGCCAGCAGCATCAGCGGGGGGGCGAATGAGCAGTTCTTC.

This chain joins TRBV6-5 and TRBJ2-3; no clear D. V was trimmed by 9 bases and J by 3 bases, leaving 10 bases between them. There are 12 residues in the CDR3. CDR1 and CDR2 from the germline V gene are MNHEY and SVGAGI. CDR3 sequence: CASSHRTDTQYF. Written as DNA, the CDR3 is TGTGCCAGTTCACACCGGACAGATACGCAGTATTTT.

The gene calls are TRBV6-6 and TRBJ2-1, with 9 positions matching TRBD1. This CDR3 has 14 amino acids. The germline gives CDR1 MNHNY, CDR2 SVGAGI (reference sequence). V dropped 3 bases and J dropped 8; count of bases not matched to a gene: 5. CDR3 nucleotides: TGTGCCAGCAGTTATACAGGGGGCTTGGATGAGCAGTTCTTC. This translates into CASSYTGGLDEQFF.

The rearrangement links TRBV4-2 to TRBJ2-1; TRBD2 matches 10 bases. Germline CDR1 LGHNA, CDR2 YNFKEQ. This CDR3 contains 18 residues. V gave up 1 base and J gave up 2 bases; unmatched junction bases: 8. The CDR3 nucleotides read TGTGCCAGCAGCCAAGGCTACCCCGGGACTAGCGCCTACAATGAGCAGTTCTTC. It yields the protein CASSQGYPGTSAYNEQFF.

The table lists this clone with a few counts. V is TRBV4-1 and J is TRBJ2-7; D perhaps matches TRBD2 (6 bases). V lost 2 bases to trimming and J lost 1 base, with 9 bases between them. This CDR3 comprises 14 residues. In germline, CDR1 is MGHRA, CDR2 YSYEKL. The CDR3 nucleotides read TGCGCCAGCAGCCAACAAGGAGGGTCCTACGAGCAGTACTTC. This sequence encodes CASSQQGGSYEQYF.

The chain links TRBV5-1 to TRBJ2-5; 8 nucleotides match TRBD1. The DNA end favors TRBJ2-7, so the J call may be wrong. From germline, CDR1 is SGHRS and CDR2 YFSETQ. The CDR3 runs 14 residues. The CDR3 spells CASSSGTGPLEQYF. CDR3 coding DNA: TGCGCCAGCAGCTCCGGGACAGGCCCACTCGAGCAGTACTTC.